This T cell receptor (beta chain) was documented in a study of cytotoxic CD8 clonotypes in ibrutinib-treated CLL. For the study at large: Response samples came after a median approximately twelve months of treatment, range 6 to 36. Study conclusions and caveats: Sustained-remission patients were sampled at different times than progressing patients were. Clonality went higher at ibrutinib response and then dropped back toward baseline at progression.

About this clone: What it binds is not known.

Trimming removed 6 bases at V and 13 bases at J, with 10 bases between. The CDR3 has 11 amino acids. Germline assignment: CDR1 MNHEY and CDR2 SVGAGI. Clones were read by immunoSEQ multiplex PCR, and TCRdb kept only the in-frame ones, dropping some. The sample records 85,000 or so clones, roughly 80% being singletons. The origin of this receptor is a human donor with chronic lymphocytic leukemia. The sequencing here drew on PBMCs, taken after 12 months of ibrutinib treatment. V is TRBV6-5 and J is TRBJ2-6; D might be TRBD2 (6 bases). In DNA form, the CDR3 reads TGTGCCAGCAGCCGTCGGGGGGTCCTGACTTTC. Encoded protein: CASSRRGVLTF.